Presented here are 23 T cell receptor beta chains from one specimen sequenced in a study of T cell repertoires in cytomegalovirus infection. What these receptors recognize is not known. TCRdb re-called the reads with MiXCR, one entry per CDR3 protein. The sample carries tens of thousands of distinct CDR3 sequences, about 33% recorded once. The material sequenced was PBMCs, sequenced either directly or after in vitro stimulation (not recorded which). These receptor sequences come from a human donor in good health (CMV status not recorded). Some clones in this sample may be carry-over from other donors' samples.

The chain recombines TRBV20-1 with TRBJ1-5; 8 bases line up with TRBD1. V gave up 7 bases and J gave up 5 bases; unmatched junction bases: 4. This CDR3 is 12 amino acids long. Germline V gene lookup returns CDR1 DFQATT and CDR2 SNEGSKA (reference sequence). The CDR3 bases are TGCAGTGTTTACAGGGGGGATCAGCCCCAGCATTTT. Its protein is CSVYRGDQPQHF.

The genes are TRBV18 and TRBJ2-7, with 7 positions matching TRBD2. Germline V gene sequence: CDR1 KGHSH, CDR2 LQKENI. V was pared by 3 bases and J by 4 bases, with 3 bases of the junction left unmatched. There are 13 residues in the CDR3. CDR3 sequence (DNA): TGTGCCAGCTCACCCCTAGCGGTATACGAGCAGTACTTC. Residues: CASSPLAVYEQYF.

J is TRBJ1-1 and V is TRBV20-1; the D gene is possibly TRBD1 (5 bases). Trimming removed 6 bases at V and 5 bases at J, with 19 bases between. The CDR3 contains 14 residues. In germline, CDR1 is DFQATT, CDR2 SNEGSKA (reference sequence). CDR3 residues: CSAAAGGGRTEAFF. In DNA, the CDR3 is TGCAGTGCCGCCGCCGGGGGGGGAAGGACTGAAGCTTTCTTT.

This clonotype was seen many times. CDR3 nucleotides: TGTGCCAGCTCCCCCTCCCTGTACGAGCAGTACTTC. It is translated as CASSPSLYEQYF. This rearrangement joins TRBV18 to TRBJ2-7; the D is unclear. The CDR3 is 12 amino acids. The germline V and J ends were trimmed by 6 bases and 4 bases, with 10 bases remaining between them. Germline values: CDR1 KGHSH, CDR2 LQKENI. The full variable domain, its missing parts supplied by reference TRBV18 and TRBJ2-7, is NAGVMQNPRHLVRRRGQEARLRCSPMKGHSHVYWYRQLPEEGLKFMVYLQKENIIDESGMPKERFSAEFPKEGPSILRIQQVVRGDSAAYFCASSPSLYEQYFGPGTRLTVT.

The V and J genes are TRBV24-1 and TRBJ1-1; TRBD1 agrees at 7 bases. Unmatched junction bases numbered 8, after V lost 4 bases and J lost 1 base. This CDR3 comprises 16 residues. Germline loops: CDR1 KGHDR, CDR2 SFDVKD. The CDR3 sequence is CATSDRAGTANTEAFF. In nucleotides, the CDR3 is TGTGCCACCAGTGACCGTGCCGGGACAGCGAACACTGAAGCTTTCTTT.

The rearrangement links TRBV3-1 to TRBJ2-1; D assignment may be TRBD1 or TRBD2 (5 bases each). V lost 2 bases to trimming and J lost 6 bases, with 11 bases between them. CDR3 size: 14 residues. CDR1 and CDR2 (germline): LGHDT, YNNKEL (reference sequence). The CDR3 nucleotides are TGTGCCAGCAGCCAACTCCGGGGCGCCAATGAGCAGTTCTTC. Its translation: CASSQLRGANEQFF.

The J gene is TRBJ1-1, the V gene TRBV12-3 or TRBV12-4; no firm D call. CDR3 length: 12 residues. Trimming removed 3 bases from V and 8 bases from J, with 10 bases in between. The CDR3 nucleotides are TGTGCCAGCAGTTTTCGTCCTTACGAAGCTTTCTTT. Translating it yields CASSFRPYEAFF.

CDR3 DNA sequence: TGTGCCAGCAGCTTCTTTTTATACAATGAGCAGTTCTTC. This gives the protein CASSFFLYNEQFF. The rearrangement uses TRBV7-2 and TRBJ2-1; D call uncertain. CDR1 and CDR2 (germline): SGHTA, FQGNSA. V was shortened by 3 bases and J by 4 bases, with 7 bases between the two germline ends. The CDR3 has 13 amino acids.

The J gene is TRBJ2-3, the V gene TRBV29-1; D unclear. Per the germline V gene, CDR1 is SQVTM and CDR2 is ANQGSEA. V was clipped by 0 bases and J by 6 bases, with 7 bases between them. The CDR3 spans 12 residues. The CDR3 coding sequence is TGCAGCGTTGAAGATCTTGGGGATACGCAGTATTTT. Protein: CSVEDLGDTQYF.

This chain joins TRBV7-9 and TRBJ2-1; TRBD2 agrees at 12 bases. The CDR3 runs 16 residues. Per the germline V gene, CDR1 is SEHNR and CDR2 is FQNEAQ (reference sequence). The V gene end was trimmed by 3 bases and the J gene end by 7 bases; junction bases not matched to a gene: 7. The CDR3 region is CASSFQTSGSQNEQFF. The CDR3 nucleotides are TGTGCCAGCAGCTTCCAGACTAGCGGGAGTCAAAATGAGCAGTTCTTC.

The chain joins TRBV7-2 to TRBJ1-5; no clear D. The germline V and J ends were trimmed by 2 bases and 5 bases, with 7 bases remaining between them. Germline V gives CDR1 SGHTA, CDR2 FQGNSA. The CDR3 runs to 13 residues. CDR3 bases: TGTGCCAGCAGCTTACAGTTGCATCAGCCCCAGCATTTT. Protein sequence: CASSLQLHQPQHF. Looking up the rest from reference TRBV7-2 and TRBJ1-5 gives the full variable domain: GAGVSQSPSNKVTEKGKDVELRCDPISGHTALYWYRQSLGQGLEFLIYFQGNSAPDKSGLPSDRFSAERTGGSVSTLTIQRTQQEDSAVYLCASSLQLHQPQHFGDGTRLSIL.

The chain is built from TRBV20-1 and TRBJ1-2; 7 bases agree with TRBD1. Per germline, CDR1 DFQATT and CDR2 SNEGSKA (reference sequence). V was clipped by 5 bases and J by 2 bases; unmatched bases: 8. This CDR3 spans 14 amino acids. The CDR3 reads CSAGTDWGNYGYTF. The CDR3 DNA follows: TGCAGTGCTGGGACAGATTGGGGCAACTATGGCTACACCTTC.

The genes are TRBV29-1 and TRBJ2-3, with 8 bases that match TRBD2. Losses at the gene ends were 6 bases for V and 2 bases for J; bases not matched to a gene: 7. In germline, CDR1 is SQVTM, CDR2 ANQGSEA. The CDR3 consists of 14 residues. The CDR3 loop is CSVLSGTTTDTQYF. In nucleotides, the CDR3 is TGCAGCGTCCTTAGCGGGACTACCACAGATACGCAGTATTTT.

This clonotype was found many times. V gene TRBV7-2 combines with J gene TRBJ2-3; D tentatively fits TRBD1 or TRBD2 (5 bases each). The germline V gene has CDR1 SGHTA and CDR2 FQGNSA. This CDR3 contains 15 residues. V shed 2 bases and J shed 0 bases, with 9 bases lying between them. The CDR3 spells CASSLLGPSTDTQYF. CDR3 coding DNA: TGTGCCAGCAGCTTATTGGGACCTAGCACAGATACGCAGTATTTT.

This clonotype was recorded a few times. J is TRBJ2-7 and V is TRBV2; D possibly corresponds to TRBD1 (6 bases). Germline CDR1 is SNHLY and CDR2 is FYNNEI. V was cut by 8 bases and J by 2 bases, with 13 bases left in between. The CDR3 loop spans 13 amino acids. For the CDR3, the DNA is TGTGCCAGCTCGGCAGGGGCAGCCTACGAGCAGTACTTC. Translated, it gives CASSAGAAYEQYF.

The chain combines TRBV18 with TRBJ2-3; 8 positions match TRBD1. V gave up 3 bases and J gave up 11 bases; unmatched junction bases: 1. From germline, CDR1 is KGHSH and CDR2 LQKENI. The CDR3 runs to 11 residues. CDR3 amino acids: CASSPDREQYF. The CDR3 DNA reads TGTGCCAGCTCACCGGACAGGGAGCAGTATTTT.

The sample holds many counts of this clonotype. The V call is TRBV7-8, the J call TRBJ2-3; 8 bases line up with TRBD1. J lost 5 bases, V lost 6 bases, and 13 bases had no gene match. The CDR3 loop spans 16 amino acids. Germline CDR1 SGHVS, CDR2 FQNEAQ. CDR3 DNA: TGTGCCAGCAGACCGGACAGGGCAAAGGGGAAAGATACGCAGTATTTT. This sequence encodes CASRPDRAKGKDTQYF.

This chain joins TRBV7-3 and TRBJ2-3; tentatively, D is TRBD1 or TRBD2 (5 bases each). Trimming shortened V by 0 bases and J by 1 base, and 11 bases separated the two germline ends. Germline loops: CDR1 SGHTA, CDR2 FQGTGA. This CDR3 is built from 16 residues. CDR3 nucleotides: TGTGCCAGCAGCTTAACTGAGGGGTTCGGCACAGATACGCAGTATTTT. This codes for CASSLTEGFGTDTQYF. The full variable domain, completed using reference TRBV7-3 and TRBJ2-3, is GAGVSQTPSNKVTEKGKYVELRCDPISGHTALYWYRQSLGQGPEFLIYFQGTGAADDSGLPNDRFFAVRPEGSVSTLKIQRTERGDSAVYLCASSLTEGFGTDTQYFGPGTRLTVL.

This clonotype has just one count. The gene calls are TRBV5-4 and TRBJ2-1; the D call may be TRBD1 or TRBD2 (6 bases each). The CDR3 runs 13 residues. Trimming took off 5 bases at V and 3 bases at J, with 9 bases between the two ends. Germline CDR1 reads SGHNT; CDR2 reads YYREEE (reference sequence). CDR3 bases: TGTGCCAGCAGGAGGGGGGACTACAATGAGCAGTTCTTC. Encoded protein: CASRRGDYNEQFF.

J is TRBJ2-3 and V is TRBV6-6, with D uncertain. Per the germline V gene, CDR1 is MNHNY and CDR2 is SVGAGI (reference sequence). This CDR3 is built from 15 residues. Trimming stripped 5 bases from V and 4 bases from J, with 16 bases between. The CDR3 spells CASSVQQVGPDTQYF. In DNA, the CDR3 is TGTGCCAGCAGTGTCCAGCAGGTCGGCCCAGATACGCAGTATTTT.

V is TRBV5-1 and J is TRBJ1-2, with no clear D. Germline V gene data show CDR1 as SGHRS and CDR2 as YFSETQ. CDR3 length equals 14 residues. V was shortened by 4 bases and J by 8 bases, with 18 bases between the two germline ends. The CDR3 DNA sequence: TGCGCCAGCAGCGAGGCGACCGGATACGCAGGCTACACCTTC. Residues: CASSEATGYAGYTF. The full variable domain, completed using reference TRBV5-1 and TRBJ1-2, is KAGVTQTPRYLIKTRGQQVTLSCSPISGHRSVSWYQQTPGQGLQFLFEYFSETQRNKGNFPGRFSGRQFSNSRSEMNVSTLELGDSALYLCASSEATGYAGYTFGSGTRLTVV.

This clonotype has a handful of counts. The chain couples TRBV7-4 to TRBJ2-5; D remains ambiguous. V was pared by 0 bases and J by 3 bases, with 2 bases between. Germline V lookup: CDR1 SGHVT, CDR2 SQSDAQ. The CDR3 extends over 12 amino acids. CDR3 amino acids: CASSLAEETQYF. CDR3 nucleotide sequence: TGTGCCAGCAGCTTAGCGGAAGAGACCCAGTACTTC.

The rearrangement uses TRBV7-6 and TRBJ2-7; possibly TRBD2 for D (6 bases). The CDR3 is 14 residues long. V was shortened by 1 base and J by 4 bases, with 11 bases between the two germline ends. Germline V CDR1 and CDR2: SGHVS, FNYEAQ. For the CDR3, the DNA is TGTGCCAGCAGCTTAGGGACGGGGGTTTACGAGCAGTACTTC. Translated, it gives CASSLGTGVYEQYF.